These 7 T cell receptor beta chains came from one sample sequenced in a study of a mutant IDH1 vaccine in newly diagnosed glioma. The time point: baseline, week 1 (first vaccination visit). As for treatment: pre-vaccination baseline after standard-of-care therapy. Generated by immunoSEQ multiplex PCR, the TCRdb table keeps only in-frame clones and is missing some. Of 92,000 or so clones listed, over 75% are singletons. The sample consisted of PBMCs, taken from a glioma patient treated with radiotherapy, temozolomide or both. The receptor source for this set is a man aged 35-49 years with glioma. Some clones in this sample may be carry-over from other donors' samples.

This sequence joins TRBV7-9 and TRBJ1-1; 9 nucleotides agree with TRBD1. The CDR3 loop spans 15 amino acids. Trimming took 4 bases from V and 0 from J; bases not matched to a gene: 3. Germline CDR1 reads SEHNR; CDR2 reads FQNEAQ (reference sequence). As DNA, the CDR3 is TGTGCCAGCAGCTGGGGACAGGGCGTGAACACTGAAGCTTTCTTT. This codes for CASSWGQGVNTEAFF.

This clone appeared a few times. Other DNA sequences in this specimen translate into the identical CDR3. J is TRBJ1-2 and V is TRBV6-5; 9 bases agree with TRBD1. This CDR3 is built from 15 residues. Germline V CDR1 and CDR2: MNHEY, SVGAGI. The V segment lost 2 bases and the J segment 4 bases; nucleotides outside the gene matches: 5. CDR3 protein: CASSYRGQGSYGYTF. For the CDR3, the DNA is TGTGCCAGCAGTTACCGGGGACAGGGAAGCTATGGCTACACCTTC.

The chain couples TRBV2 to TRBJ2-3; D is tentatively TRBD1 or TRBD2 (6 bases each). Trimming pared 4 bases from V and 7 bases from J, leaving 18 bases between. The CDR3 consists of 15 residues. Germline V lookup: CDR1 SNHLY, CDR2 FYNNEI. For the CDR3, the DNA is TGTGCCAGCAGTGGAGGTCAGGGGAGGTCATATACGCAGTATTTT. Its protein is CASSGGQGRSYTQYF.

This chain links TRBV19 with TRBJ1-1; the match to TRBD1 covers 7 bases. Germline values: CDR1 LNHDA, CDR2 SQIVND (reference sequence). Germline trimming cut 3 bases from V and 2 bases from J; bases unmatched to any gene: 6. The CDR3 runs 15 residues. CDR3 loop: CASSITNRGNTEAFF. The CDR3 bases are TGTGCCAGTAGTATTACCAACAGGGGTAACACTGAAGCTTTCTTT.

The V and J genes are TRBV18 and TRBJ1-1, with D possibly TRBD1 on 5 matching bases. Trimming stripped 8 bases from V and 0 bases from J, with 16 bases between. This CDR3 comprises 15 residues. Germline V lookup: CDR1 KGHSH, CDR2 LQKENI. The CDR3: CASQGGGQMNTEAFF. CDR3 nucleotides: TGTGCCAGCCAGGGCGGTGGGCAGATGAACACTGAAGCTTTCTTT.

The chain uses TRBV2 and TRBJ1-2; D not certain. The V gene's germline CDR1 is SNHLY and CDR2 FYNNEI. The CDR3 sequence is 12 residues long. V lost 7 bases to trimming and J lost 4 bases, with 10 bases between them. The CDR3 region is CASIGVIYGYTF. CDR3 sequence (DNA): TGTGCCAGCATCGGGGTGATCTATGGCTACACCTTC.

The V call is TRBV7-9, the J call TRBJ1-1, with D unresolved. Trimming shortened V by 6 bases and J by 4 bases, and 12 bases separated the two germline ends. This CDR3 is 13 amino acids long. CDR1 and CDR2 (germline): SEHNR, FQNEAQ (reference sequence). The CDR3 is CASREYGVTEAFF. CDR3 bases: TGTGCCAGCAGGGAGTACGGGGTCACTGAAGCTTTCTTT. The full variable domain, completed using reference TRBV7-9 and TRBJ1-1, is DTGVSQNPRHKITKRGQNVTFRCDPISEHNRLYWYRQTLGQGPEFLTYFQNEAQLEKSRLLSDRFSAERPKGSFSTLEIQRTEQGDSAMYLCASREYGVTEAFFGQGTRLTVV.